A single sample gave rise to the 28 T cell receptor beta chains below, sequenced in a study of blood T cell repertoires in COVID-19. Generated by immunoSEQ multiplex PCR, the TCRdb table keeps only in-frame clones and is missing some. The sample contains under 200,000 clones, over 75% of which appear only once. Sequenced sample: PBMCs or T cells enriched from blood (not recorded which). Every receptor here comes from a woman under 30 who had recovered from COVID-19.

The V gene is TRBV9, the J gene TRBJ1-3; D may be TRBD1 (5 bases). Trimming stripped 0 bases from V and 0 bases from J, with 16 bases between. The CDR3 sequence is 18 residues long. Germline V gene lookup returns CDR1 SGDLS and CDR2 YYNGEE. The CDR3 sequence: CASSVGAQGAASGNTIYF. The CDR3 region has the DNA TGTGCCAGCAGCGTAGGGGCTCAGGGCGCAGCCTCTGGAAACACCATATATTTT.

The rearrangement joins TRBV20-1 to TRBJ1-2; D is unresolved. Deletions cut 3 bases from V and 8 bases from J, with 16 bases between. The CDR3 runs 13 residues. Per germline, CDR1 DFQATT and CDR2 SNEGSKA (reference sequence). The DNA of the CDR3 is TGCAGTGCTAGTATTCCCTCATCGGGAGGCTACACCTTC. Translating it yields CSASIPSSGGYTF.

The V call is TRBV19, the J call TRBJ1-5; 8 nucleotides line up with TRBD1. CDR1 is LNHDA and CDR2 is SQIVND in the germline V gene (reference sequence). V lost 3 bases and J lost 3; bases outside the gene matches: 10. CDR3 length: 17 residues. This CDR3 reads CASSMGDRRGVNQPQHF. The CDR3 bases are TGTGCCAGTAGTATGGGGGACAGGAGAGGGGTCAATCAGCCCCAGCATTTT.

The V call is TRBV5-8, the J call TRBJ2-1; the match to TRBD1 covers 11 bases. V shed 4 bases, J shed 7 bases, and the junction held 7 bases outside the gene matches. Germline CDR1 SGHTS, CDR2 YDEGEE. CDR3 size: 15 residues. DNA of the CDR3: TGTGCCAGCAGCAGGACAGGGGGCGGGAGTAATGAGCAGTTCTTC. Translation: CASSRTGGGSNEQFF.

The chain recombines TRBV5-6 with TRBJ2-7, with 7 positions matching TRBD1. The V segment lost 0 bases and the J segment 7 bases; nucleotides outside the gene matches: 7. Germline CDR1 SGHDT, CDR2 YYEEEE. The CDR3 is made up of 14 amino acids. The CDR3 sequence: CASSLGNRGEEQYF. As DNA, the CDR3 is TGTGCCAGCAGCTTGGGTAACAGGGGCGAGGAGCAGTACTTC.

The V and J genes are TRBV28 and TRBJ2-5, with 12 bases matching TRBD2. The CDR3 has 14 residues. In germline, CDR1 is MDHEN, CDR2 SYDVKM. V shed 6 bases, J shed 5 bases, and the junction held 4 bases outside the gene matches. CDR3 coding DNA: TGTGCCAGCAGCCTAGCGGGAGGGAGGGAGACCCAGTACTTC. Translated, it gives CASSLAGGRETQYF. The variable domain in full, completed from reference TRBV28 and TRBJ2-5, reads DVKVTQSSRYLVKRTGEKVFLECVQDMDHENMFWYRQDPGLGLRLIYFSYDVKMKEKGDIPEGYSVSREKKERFSLILESASTNQTSMYLCASSLAGGRETQYFGPGTRLLVL.

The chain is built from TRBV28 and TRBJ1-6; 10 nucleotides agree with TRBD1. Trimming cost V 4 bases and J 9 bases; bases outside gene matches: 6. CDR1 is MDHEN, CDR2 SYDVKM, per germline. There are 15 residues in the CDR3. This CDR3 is CASSSPGQGSSPLHF. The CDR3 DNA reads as TGTGCCAGCAGTTCGCCGGGACAGGGGAGTTCACCCCTCCACTTT.

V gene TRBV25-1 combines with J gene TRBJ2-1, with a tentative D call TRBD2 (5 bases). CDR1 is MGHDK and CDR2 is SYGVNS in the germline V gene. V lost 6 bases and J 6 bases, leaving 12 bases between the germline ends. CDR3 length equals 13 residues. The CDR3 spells CASSGKGVNEQFF. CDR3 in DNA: TGTGCCAGCAGCGGGAAGGGAGTCAATGAGCAGTTCTTC.

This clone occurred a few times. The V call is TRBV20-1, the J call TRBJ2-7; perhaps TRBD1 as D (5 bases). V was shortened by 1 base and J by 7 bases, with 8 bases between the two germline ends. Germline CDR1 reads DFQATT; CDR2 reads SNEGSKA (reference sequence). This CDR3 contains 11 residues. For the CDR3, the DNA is TGCAGTGCTAGAGTCGGACAAGAGCAGTACTTC. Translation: CSARVGQEQYF.

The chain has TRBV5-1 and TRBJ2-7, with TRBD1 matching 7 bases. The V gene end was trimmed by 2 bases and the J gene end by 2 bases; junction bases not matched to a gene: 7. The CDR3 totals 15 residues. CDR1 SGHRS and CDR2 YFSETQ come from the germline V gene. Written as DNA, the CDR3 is TGCGCCAGCAGCTTACATACAGGGGACGCCTACGAGCAGTACTTC. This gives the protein CASSLHTGDAYEQYF.

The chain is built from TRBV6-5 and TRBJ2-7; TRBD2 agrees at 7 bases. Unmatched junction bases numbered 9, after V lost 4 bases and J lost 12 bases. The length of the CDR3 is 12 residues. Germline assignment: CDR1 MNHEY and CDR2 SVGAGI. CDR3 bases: TGTGCCAGCAGTTTGTGGGGGGGGAGTATGTACTTC. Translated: CASSLWGGSMYF.

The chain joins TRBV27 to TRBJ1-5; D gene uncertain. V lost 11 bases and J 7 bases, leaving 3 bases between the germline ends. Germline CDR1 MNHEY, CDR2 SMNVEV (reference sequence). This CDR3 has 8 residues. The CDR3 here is CAGQPQHF. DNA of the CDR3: TGTGCCGGCCAGCCCCAGCATTTT.

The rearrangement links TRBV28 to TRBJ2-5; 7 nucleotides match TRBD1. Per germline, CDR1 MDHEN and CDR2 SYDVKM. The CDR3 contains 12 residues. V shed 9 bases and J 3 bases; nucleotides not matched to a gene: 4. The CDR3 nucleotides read TGTGCCAGTTCCGGGACAGAAGAGACCCAGTACTTC. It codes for CASSGTEETQYF.

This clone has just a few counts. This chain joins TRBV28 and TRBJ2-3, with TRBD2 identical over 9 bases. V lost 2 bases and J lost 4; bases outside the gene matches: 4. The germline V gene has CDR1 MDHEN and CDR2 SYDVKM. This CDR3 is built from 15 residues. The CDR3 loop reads CASSLAGGPADTQYF. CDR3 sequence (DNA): TGTGCCAGCAGTTTAGCGGGAGGGCCAGCAGATACGCAGTATTTT.

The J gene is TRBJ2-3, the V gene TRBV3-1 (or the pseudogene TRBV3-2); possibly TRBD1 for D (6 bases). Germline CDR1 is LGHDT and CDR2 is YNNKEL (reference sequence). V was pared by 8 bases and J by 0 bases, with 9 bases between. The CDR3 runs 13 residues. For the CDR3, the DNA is TGTGCCAGCGGACAGCCAAGCACAGATACGCAGTATTTT. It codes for CASGQPSTDTQYF.

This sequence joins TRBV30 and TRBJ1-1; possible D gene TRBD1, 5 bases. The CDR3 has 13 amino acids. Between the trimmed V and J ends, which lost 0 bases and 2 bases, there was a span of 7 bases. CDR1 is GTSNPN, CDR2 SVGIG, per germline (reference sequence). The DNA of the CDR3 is TGTGCCTGGAGTGTAGACAGTAACACTGAAGCTTTCTTT. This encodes CAWSVDSNTEAFF. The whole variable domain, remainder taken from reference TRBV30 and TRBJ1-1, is SQTIHQWPATLVQPVGSPLSLECTVEGTSNPNLYWYRQAAGRGLQLLFYSVGIGQISSEVPQNLSASRPQDRQFILSSKKLLLSDSGFYLCAWSVDSNTEAFFGQGTRLTVV.

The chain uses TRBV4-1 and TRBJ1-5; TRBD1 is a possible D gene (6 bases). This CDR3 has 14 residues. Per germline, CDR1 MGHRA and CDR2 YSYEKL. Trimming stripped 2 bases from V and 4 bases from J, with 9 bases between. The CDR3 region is CASSQPGENQPQHF. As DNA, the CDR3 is TGCGCCAGCAGCCAACCAGGGGAAAATCAGCCCCAGCATTTT.

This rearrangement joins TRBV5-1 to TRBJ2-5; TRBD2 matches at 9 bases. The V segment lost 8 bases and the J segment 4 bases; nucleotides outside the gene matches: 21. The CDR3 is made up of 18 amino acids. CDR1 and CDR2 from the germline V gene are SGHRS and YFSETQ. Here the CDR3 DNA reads TGCGCCAGTACGCCCGAGGGGATAGCGGGAGTCCGGGGAGAGACCCAGTACTTC. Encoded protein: CASTPEGIAGVRGETQYF.

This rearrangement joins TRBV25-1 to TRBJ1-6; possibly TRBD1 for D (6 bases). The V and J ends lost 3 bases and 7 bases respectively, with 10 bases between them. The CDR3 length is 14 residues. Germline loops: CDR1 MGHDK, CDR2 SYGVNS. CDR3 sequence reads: CASSDVQGNSPLHF. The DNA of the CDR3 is TGTGCCAGCAGTGACGTGCAGGGGAATTCACCCCTCCACTTT.

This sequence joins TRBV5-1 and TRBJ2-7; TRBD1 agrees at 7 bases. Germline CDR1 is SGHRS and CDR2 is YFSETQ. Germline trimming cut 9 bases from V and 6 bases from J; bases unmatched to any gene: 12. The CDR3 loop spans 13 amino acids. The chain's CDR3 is CATREGASGEQYF. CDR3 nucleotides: TGCGCCACCCGAGAGGGGGCTTCGGGCGAGCAGTACTTC.

CDR3: CASSYGRGGGAGELFF. The DNA for the CDR3 is TGTGCCAGCAGTTACGGGAGGGGCGGGGGCGCCGGGGAGCTGTTTTTT. V is TRBV6-5 and J is TRBJ2-2; D perhaps matches TRBD2 (7 bases). This CDR3 contains 16 residues. With 2 bases removed from V and 6 bases from J, the gap between germline ends came to 16 bases. Germline V gives CDR1 MNHEY, CDR2 SVGAGI.

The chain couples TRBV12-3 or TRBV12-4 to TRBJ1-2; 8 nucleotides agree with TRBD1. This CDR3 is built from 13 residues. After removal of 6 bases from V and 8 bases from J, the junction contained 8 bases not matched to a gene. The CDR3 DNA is TGTGCCAGCAGCTCAGGGGGCGGCTCGGGCTACACCTTC. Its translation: CASSSGGGSGYTF.

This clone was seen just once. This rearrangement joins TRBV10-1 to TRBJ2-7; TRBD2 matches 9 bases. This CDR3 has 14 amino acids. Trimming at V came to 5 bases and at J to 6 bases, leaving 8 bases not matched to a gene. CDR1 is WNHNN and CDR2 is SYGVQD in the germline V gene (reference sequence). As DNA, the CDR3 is TGCGCCAGCAGTCCTGGCGGGAGGGCTGGCGAGCAGTACTTC. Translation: CASSPGGRAGEQYF.

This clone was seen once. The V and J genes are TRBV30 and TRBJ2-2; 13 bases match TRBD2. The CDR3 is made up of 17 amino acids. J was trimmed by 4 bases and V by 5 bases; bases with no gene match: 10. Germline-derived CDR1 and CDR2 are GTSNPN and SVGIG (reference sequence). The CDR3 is CAWGGTSGKGVTGELFF. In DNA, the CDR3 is TGTGCCTGGGGGGGGACTAGCGGGAAAGGGGTCACCGGGGAGCTGTTTTTT.

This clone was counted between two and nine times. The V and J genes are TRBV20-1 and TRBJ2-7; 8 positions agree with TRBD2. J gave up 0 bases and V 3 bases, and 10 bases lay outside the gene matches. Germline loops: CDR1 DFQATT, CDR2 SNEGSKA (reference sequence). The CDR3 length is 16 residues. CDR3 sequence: CSASSLRGRFSYEQYF. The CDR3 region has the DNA TGCAGTGCTAGTTCTCTCCGCGGGAGGTTCTCCTACGAGCAGTACTTC.

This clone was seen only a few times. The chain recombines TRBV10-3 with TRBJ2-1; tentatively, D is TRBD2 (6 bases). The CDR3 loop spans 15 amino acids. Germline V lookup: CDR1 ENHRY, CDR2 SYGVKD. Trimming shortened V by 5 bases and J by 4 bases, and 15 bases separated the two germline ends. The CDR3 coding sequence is TGTGCCATCAGTTCTAGCGTACAAAAATACAATGAGCAGTTCTTC. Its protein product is CAISSSVQKYNEQFF.

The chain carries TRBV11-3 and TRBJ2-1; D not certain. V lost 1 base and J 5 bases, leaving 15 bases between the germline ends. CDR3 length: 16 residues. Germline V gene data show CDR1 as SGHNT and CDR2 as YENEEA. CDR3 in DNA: TGTGCCAGCAGCTTAGGGCGCCGAAAGAGGAACAATGAGCAGTTCTTC. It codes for CASSLGRRKRNNEQFF.

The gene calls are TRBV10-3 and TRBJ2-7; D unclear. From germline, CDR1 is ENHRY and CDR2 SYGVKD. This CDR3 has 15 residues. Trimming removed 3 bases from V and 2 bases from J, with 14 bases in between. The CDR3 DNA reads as TGTGCCATCAGTGACCCCGGAGCCGCTCCCTACGAGCAGTACTTC. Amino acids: CAISDPGAAPYEQYF.